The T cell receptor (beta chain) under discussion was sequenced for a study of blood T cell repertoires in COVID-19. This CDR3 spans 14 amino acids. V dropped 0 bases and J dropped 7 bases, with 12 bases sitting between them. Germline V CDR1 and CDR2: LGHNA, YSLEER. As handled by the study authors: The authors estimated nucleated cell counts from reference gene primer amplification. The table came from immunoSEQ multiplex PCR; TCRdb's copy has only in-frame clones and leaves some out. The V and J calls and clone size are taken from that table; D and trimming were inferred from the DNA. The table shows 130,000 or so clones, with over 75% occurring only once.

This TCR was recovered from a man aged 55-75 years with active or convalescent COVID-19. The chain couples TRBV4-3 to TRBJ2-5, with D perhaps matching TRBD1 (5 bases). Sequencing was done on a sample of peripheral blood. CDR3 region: CASSQEQGVGTQYF. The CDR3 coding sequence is TGCGCCAGCAGCCAAGAACAAGGGGTGGGGACCCAGTACTTC.